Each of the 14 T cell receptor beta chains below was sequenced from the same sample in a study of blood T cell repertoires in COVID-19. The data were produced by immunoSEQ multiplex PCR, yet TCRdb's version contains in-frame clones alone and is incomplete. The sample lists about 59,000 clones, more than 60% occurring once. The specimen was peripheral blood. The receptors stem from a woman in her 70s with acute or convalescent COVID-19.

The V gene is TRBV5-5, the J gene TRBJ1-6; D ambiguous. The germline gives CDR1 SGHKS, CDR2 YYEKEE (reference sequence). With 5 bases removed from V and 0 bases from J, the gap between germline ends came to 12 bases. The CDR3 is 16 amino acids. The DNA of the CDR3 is TGTGCCAGCAGTGAGACCGGAGACTCCTATAATTCACCCCTCCACTTT. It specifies CASSETGDSYNSPLHF.

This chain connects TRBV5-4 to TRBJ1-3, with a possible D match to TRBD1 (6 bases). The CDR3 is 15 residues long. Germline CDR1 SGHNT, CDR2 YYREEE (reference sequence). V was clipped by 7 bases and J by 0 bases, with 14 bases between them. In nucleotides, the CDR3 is TGTGCCAGCGGTATCGGGGGGCCCTCTGGAAACACCATATATTTT. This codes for CASGIGGPSGNTIYF.

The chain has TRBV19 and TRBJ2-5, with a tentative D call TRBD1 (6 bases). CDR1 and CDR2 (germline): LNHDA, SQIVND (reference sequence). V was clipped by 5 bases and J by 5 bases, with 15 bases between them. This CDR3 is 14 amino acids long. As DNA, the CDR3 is TGTGCCAGTAGTGCCCTTTACAGGGAGGAGACCCAGTACTTC. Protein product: CASSALYREETQYF. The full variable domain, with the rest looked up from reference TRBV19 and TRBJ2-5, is DGGITQSPKYLFRKEGQNVTLSCEQNLNHDAMYWYRQDPGQGLRLIYYSQIVNDFQKGDIAEGYSVSREKKESFPLTVTSAQKNPTAFYLCASSALYREETQYFGPGTRLLVL.

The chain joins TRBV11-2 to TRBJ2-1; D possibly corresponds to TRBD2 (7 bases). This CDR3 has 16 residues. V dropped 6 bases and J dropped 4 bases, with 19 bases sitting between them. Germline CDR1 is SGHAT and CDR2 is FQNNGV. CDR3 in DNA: TGTGCCAGCAGGACCTGGGGGGCGGGGGCGTACAATGAGCAGTTCTTC. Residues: CASRTWGAGAYNEQFF.

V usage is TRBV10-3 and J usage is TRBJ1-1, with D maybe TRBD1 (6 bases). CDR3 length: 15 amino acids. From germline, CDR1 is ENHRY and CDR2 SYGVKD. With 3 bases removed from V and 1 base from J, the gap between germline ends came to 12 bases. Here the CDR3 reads CAISDRGRGNTEAFF. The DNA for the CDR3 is TGTGCCATCAGTGACCGTGGCAGGGGGAACACTGAAGCTTTCTTT.

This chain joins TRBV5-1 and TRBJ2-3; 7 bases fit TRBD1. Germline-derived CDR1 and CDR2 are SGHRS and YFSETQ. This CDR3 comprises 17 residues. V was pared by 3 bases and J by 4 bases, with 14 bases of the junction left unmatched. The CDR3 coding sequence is TGCGCCAGCAGCTCCCCTGGGGGCAGGGGGTCGCCAGATACGCAGTATTTT. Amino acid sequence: CASSSPGGRGSPDTQYF.

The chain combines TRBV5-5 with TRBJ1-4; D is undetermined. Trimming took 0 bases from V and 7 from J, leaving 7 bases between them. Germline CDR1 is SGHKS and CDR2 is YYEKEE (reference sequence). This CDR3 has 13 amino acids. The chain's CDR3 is CASSLEQFEKLFF. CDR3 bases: TGTGCCAGCAGCTTGGAACAATTTGAAAAACTGTTTTTT.

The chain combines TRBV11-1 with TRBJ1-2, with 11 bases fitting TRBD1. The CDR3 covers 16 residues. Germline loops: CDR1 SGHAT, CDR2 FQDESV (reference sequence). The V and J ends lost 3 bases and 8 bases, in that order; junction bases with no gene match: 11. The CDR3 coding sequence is TGTGCCAGCAGCTTCGGCGAAGGACAGGGGGCGCGAGGCTACACCTTC. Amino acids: CASSFGEGQGARGYTF.

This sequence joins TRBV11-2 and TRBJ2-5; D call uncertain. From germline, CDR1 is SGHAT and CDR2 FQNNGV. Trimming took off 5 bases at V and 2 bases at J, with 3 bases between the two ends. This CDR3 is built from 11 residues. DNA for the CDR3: TGTGCCAGCAGCCCTCAAGAGACCCAGTACTTC. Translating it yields CASSPQETQYF.

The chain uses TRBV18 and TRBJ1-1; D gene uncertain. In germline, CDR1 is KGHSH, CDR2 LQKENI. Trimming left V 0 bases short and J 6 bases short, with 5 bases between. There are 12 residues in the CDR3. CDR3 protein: CASSPPSAEAFF. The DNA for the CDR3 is TGTGCCAGCTCACCACCCAGTGCTGAAGCTTTCTTT.

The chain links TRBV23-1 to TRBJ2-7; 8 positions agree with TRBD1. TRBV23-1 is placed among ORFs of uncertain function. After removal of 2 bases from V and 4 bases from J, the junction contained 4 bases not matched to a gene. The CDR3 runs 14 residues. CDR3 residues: CASSQQGALYEQYF. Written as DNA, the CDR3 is TGCGCCAGCAGTCAACAGGGGGCTCTTTACGAGCAGTACTTC.

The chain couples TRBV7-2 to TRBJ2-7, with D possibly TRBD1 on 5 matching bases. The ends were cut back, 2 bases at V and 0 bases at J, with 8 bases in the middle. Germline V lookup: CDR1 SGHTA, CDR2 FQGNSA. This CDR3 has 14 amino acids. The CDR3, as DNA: TGTGCCAGCAGCTTACAACAGGTCTCCTACGAGCAGTACTTC. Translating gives CASSLQQVSYEQYF.

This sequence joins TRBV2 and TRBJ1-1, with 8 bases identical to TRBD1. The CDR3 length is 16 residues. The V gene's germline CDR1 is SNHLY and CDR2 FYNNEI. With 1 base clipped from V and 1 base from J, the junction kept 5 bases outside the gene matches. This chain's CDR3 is CASSEGARGPNTEAFF. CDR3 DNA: TGTGCCAGCAGTGAAGGGGCCAGGGGGCCGAACACTGAAGCTTTCTTT.

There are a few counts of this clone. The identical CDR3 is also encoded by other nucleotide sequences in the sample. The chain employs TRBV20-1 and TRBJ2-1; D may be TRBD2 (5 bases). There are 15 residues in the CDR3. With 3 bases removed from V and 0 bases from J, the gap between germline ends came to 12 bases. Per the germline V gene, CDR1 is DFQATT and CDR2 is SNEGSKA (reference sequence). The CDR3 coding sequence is TGCAGTGCTAGTTTAGCGTTGAGCTCCTACAATGAGCAGTTCTTC. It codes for CSASLALSSYNEQFF.